These 3 T cell receptor beta chains share one sample of origin, sequenced in a study of blood T cell repertoires in COVID-19. The data were produced by immunoSEQ multiplex PCR, yet TCRdb's version contains in-frame clones alone and is incomplete. Found here are nearly 250,000 clones, about 80% of them singletons; the top ten hold 1.9%. The sample consisted of peripheral blood. The receptors derive from a woman of 80 years or more with acute or convalescent COVID-19.

The rearrangement uses TRBV25-1 and TRBJ2-1, with 13 bases identical to TRBD2. This CDR3 is 16 amino acids long. CDR1 and CDR2 (germline): MGHDK, SYGVNS. After removal of 6 bases from V and 9 bases from J, the junction contained 11 bases not matched to a gene. CDR3 amino acids: CASSSPGLAGAGEQFF. The CDR3 DNA reads as TGTGCCAGCAGCTCACCCGGACTAGCGGGAGCTGGTGAGCAGTTCTTC. Filled out from reference TRBV25-1 and TRBJ2-1, the complete variable domain reads EADIYQTPRYLVIGTGKKITLECSQTMGHDKMYWYQQDPGMELHLIHYSYGVNSTEKGDLSSESTVSRIRTEHFPLTLESARPSHTSQYLCASSSPGLAGAGEQFFGPGTRLTVL.

This clone was detected only a few times. This chain uses TRBV6-5 with TRBJ1-2, with 7 bases lining up with TRBD1. Germline CDR1 MNHEY, CDR2 SVGAGI. V gave up 6 bases and J gave up 3 bases; unmatched junction bases: 4. The CDR3 contains 13 residues. The CDR3 region has the DNA TGTGCCAGCAGGGATGACAGGGACTATGGCTACACCTTC. Protein product: CASRDDRDYGYTF.

The rearrangement uses TRBV11-2 and TRBJ2-7; 8 nucleotides align to TRBD1. There are 13 residues in the CDR3. Germline trimming cut 3 bases from V and 4 bases from J; bases unmatched to any gene: 2. Germline V gene lookup returns CDR1 SGHAT and CDR2 FQNNGV. The CDR3 sequence: CASSLTGVYEQYF. Here the CDR3 DNA reads TGTGCCAGCAGCTTGACAGGGGTTTACGAGCAGTACTTC.